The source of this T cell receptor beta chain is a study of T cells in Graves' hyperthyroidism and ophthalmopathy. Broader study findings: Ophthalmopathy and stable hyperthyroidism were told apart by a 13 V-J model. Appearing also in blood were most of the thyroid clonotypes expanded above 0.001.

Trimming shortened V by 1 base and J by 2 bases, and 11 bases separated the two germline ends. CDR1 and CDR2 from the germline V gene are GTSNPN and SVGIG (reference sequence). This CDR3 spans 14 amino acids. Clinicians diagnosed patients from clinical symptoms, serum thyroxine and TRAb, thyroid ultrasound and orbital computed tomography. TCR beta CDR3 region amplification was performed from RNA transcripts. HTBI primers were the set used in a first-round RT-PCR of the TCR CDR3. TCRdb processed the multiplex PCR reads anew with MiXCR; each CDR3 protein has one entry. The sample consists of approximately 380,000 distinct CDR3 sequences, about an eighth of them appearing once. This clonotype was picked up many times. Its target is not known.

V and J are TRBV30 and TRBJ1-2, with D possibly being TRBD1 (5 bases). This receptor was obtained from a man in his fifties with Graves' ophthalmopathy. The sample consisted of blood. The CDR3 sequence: CAWSGGRGNYGYTF. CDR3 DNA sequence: TGTGCCTGGAGTGGGGGACGGGGAAACTATGGCTACACCTTC.